This TCR beta chain was recovered during a study of cytomegalovirus exposure and HLA in healthy donors. This clone was seen just once. 13 Jbeta primers and 60 Vbeta primers were used for the PCR. Sequencing used immunoSEQ multiplex PCR; TCRdb keeps in-frame clones, though not all of them. Counted here are about 89,000 clones, around nine tenths occurring once; the ten biggest clones make up approximately 9.2%. The germline V gene has CDR1 SGHDT and CDR2 YYEEEE. CDR3 length: 11 amino acids. V was cut by 3 bases and J by 3 bases, with 4 bases left in between. This sequence was found in a man aged 30-40 years in good health and CMV-seropositive. Sequencing was carried out using PBMCs. The chain carries TRBV5-6 and TRBJ2-7; D remains ambiguous. CDR3 loop: CASSSYYEQYF. In DNA form, the CDR3 reads TGTGCCAGCAGCTCGTACTACGAGCAGTACTTC. Complete variable domain (other parts from reference TRBV5-6 and TRBJ2-7): DAGVTQSPTHLIKTRGQQVTLRCSPKSGHDTVSWYQQALGQGPQFIFQYYEEEERQRGNFPDRFSGHQFPNYSSELNVNALLLGDSALYLCASSSYYEQYFGPGTRLTVT.